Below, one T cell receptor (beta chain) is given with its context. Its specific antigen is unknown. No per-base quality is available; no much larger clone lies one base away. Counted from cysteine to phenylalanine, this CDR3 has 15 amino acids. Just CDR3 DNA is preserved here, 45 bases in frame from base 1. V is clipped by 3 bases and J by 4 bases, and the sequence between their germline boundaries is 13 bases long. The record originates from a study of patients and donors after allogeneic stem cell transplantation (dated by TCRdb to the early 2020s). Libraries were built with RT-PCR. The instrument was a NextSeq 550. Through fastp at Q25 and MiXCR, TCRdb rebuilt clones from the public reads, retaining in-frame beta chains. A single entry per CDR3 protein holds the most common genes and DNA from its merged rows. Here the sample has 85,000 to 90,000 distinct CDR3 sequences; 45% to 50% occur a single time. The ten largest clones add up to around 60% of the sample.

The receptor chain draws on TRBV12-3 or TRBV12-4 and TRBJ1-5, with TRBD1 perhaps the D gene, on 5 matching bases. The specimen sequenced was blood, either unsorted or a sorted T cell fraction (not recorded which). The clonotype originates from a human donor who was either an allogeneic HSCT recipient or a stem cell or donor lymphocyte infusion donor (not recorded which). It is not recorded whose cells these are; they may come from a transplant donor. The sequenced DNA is TGTGCCAGCAGTTTGCGGGGCCTGATTAATCAGCCCCAGCATTTT. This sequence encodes CASSLRGLINQPQHF.